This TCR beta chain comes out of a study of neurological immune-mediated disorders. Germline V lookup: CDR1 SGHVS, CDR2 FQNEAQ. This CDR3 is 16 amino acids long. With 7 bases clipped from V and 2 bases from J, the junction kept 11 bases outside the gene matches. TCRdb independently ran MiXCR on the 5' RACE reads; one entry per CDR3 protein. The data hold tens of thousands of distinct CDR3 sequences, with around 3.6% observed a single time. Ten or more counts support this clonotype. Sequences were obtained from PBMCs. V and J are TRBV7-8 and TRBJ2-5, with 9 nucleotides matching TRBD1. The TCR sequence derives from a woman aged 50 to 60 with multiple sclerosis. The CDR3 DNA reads TGTGCCAGCACCCTAGGGACAGGGAGAGGGCAAGAGACCCAGTACTTC. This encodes CASTLGTGRGQETQYF.